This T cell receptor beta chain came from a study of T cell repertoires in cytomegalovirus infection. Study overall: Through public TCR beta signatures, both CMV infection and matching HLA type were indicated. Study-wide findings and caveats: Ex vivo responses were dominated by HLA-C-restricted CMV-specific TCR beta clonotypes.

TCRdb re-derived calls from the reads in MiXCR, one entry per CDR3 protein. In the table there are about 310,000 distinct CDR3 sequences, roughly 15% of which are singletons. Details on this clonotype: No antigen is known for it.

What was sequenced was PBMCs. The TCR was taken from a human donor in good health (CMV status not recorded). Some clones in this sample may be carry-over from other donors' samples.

The CDR3 region has the DNA TGCAGTGCTAGAGGCAGGATTGGCTTGAGGCAGCAGTACTTC. Its protein product is CSARGRIGLRQQYF. The gene calls are TRBV20-1 and TRBJ2-7; D ambiguous. The germline CDR1 and CDR2 sequences are DFQATT and SNEGSKA (reference sequence). The CDR3 loop spans 14 amino acids. Trimming pared 1 base from V and 8 bases from J, leaving 18 bases between.